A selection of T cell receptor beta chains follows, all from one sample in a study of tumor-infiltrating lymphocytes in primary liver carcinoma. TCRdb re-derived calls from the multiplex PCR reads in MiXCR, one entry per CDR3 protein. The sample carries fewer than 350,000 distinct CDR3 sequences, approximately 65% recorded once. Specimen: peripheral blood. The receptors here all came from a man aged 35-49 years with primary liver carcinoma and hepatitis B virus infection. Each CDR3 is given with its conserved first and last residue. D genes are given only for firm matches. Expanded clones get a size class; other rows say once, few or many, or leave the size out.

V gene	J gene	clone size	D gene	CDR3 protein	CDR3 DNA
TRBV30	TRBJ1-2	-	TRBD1	CAWRGDRNYYGYTF	TGTGCCTGGAGAGGGGACAGAAATTACTATGGCTACACCTTC
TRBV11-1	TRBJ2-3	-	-	CASSLLRESTVTQYF	TGTGCCAGCAGTTTGCTGAGGGAGAGTACAGTTACGCAGTATTTT
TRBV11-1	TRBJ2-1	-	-	CASSPSAGYNEQFF	TGTGCCAGCAGCCCGTCAGCGGGTTACAATGAGCAGTTCTTC
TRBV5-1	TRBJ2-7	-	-	CASSLEGGLISYEQYF	TGCGCCAGCAGCCTGGAGGGAGGTCTTATCTCCTACGAGCAGTACTTC
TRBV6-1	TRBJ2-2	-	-	CASNGRGHTGELFF	TGTGCCAGCAACGGGAGGGGGCACACCGGGGAGCTATTTTTT
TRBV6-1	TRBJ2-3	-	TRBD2	CASSPGLAGETDTQYF	TGTGCCAGCAGTCCGGGACTAGCGGGAGAGACAGATACGCAGTATTTT
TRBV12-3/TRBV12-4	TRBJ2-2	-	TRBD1	CASSFKGADWVGELFF	TGTGCCAGCAGTTTCAAGGGGGCGGATTGGGTCGGGGAGCTGTTTTTT
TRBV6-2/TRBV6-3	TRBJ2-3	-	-	CASSPMRGTVGVPDTQYF	TGTGCCAGCAGCCCCATGCGCGGGACAGTGGGAGTCCCAGATACGCAGTATTTT
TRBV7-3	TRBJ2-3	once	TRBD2	CASSPGTSGNPQYF	TGTGCCAGCAGCCCCGGGACTAGCGGCAACCCGCAGTATTTT
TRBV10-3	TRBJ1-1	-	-	CAIRETGTWNTEAFF	TGTGCCATCAGGGAGACCGGGACCTGGAACACTGAAGCTTTCTTT
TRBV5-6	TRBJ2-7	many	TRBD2	CASSRTSGNLYEQYF	TGTGCCAGCAGCCGGACTAGCGGGAACCTCTACGAGCAGTACTTC
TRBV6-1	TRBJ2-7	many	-	CASSTVHSSYEQYF	TGTGCCAGCAGTACTGTACATTCCTCCTACGAGCAGTACTTC
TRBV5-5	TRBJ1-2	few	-	CASSLLGGGGYTF	TGTGCCAGCAGCTTGCTGGGGGGGGGTGGCTACACCTTC